A selection of T cell receptor beta chains follows, all from one sample in a study of OX40 agonist ivuxolimab in advanced cancers. Generated by immunoSEQ multiplex PCR, the TCRdb table keeps only in-frame clones and is missing some. The sample records 71,000 or so clones, 85% to 90% being singletons. The starting material was CD4+ or CD8+ T cells sorted from blood, obtained in a trial of the OX40 agonist ivuxolimab. These receptors originate from an adult with an advanced solid tumor such as melanoma, head and neck, liver or kidney cancer. Each CDR3 is given with its conserved first and last residue. The order of the fields is D gene, J gene, V gene, clone size, CDR3 DNA, CDR3 protein. The D gene is left open where the match is weak. Some rows mark clone size as missing; the rest say once, few, many or name a class of expanded clone.

>.|TRBJ2-1|TRBV5-6|.
TGTGCCAGCAGCTTGGGCCAGGTGGATGGTGAGCAGTTCTTC
CASSLGQVDGEQFF
>TRBD2|TRBJ2-2|TRBV27|.
TGTGCCAGCAGGGTTCTAGCGGGAGGGCCAGGCGGGGAGCTGTTTTTT
CASRVLAGGPGGELFF
>.|TRBJ2-4|TRBV5-5|few
TGTGCCAGCAGCCTGGGCGGGACCAAAAACATTCAGTACTTC
CASSLGGTKNIQYF
>TRBD2|TRBJ2-7|TRBV18|.
TGTGCCAGCTCACGAGCGGGGGGTGGCGAGCAGTACTTC
CASSRAGGGEQYF
>TRBD2|TRBJ2-1|TRBV19|.
TGTGCCAGTAGTGGGAGAAGCGGGAGATATCACAATGAGCAGTTCTTC
CASSGRSGRYHNEQFF
>.|TRBJ1-2|TRBV6-6|once
TGTGCCAGCAGTTATAACCTGGGCTATGGCTACACCTTC
CASSYNLGYGYTF
>.|TRBJ1-2|TRBV2|.
TGTGCCAGCAGGCCCACAGGGTCTCAAGGCTACACCTTC
CASRPTGSQGYTF
>TRBD1|TRBJ1-1|TRBV2|.
TGTGCCAGCAGCAACCGGGGGGCCGGACAGGGAGTCGCAGCTTTCTTT
CASSNRGAGQGVAAFF
>.|TRBJ2-7|TRBV7-9|.
TGTGCCAGCAGCCGCATTGCCCACGAGCAGTACTTC
CASSRIAHEQYF
>TRBD1|TRBJ2-3|TRBV18|.
TGTGCCAGCTCACCTATTTCGACAGGGGTTACAGATACGCAGTATTTT
CASSPISTGVTDTQYF
>.|TRBJ2-7|TRBV21-1|.
TGTGCCAGCAGCAAAATGGGACAGGGATTCGACTACGAGCAGTACTTC
CASSKMGQGFDYEQYF
>TRBD1|TRBJ2-7|TRBV7-2|.
TGTGCCAGCAGGGGACAGACCTACGAGCAGTACTTC
CASRGQTYEQYF
>.|TRBJ2-4|TRBV7-9|.
TGTGCCAGCAGCTCCTCGGTAGCCAAAAACATTCAGTACTTC
CASSSSVAKNIQYF
>.|TRBJ1-4|TRBV6-1|.
TGTGCCAGCAGTGAAGCAGCCGGGGCGAATGAAAAACTGTTTTTT
CASSEAAGANEKLFF
>TRBD2|TRBJ2-3|TRBV7-9|.
TGTGCCAGCAGCAGACTAGCGGGGGGAGGAGATACGCAGTATTTT
CASSRLAGGGDTQYF
>TRBD1|TRBJ2-5|TRBV2|.
TGTGCCAGCCGCGTACAGGGGGATTGGGGGACCCAGTACTTC
CASRVQGDWGTQYF
>TRBD1|TRBJ1-1|TRBV2|.
TGTGCCAGCAGTCGGCAGGGGGCGCTTGTGGCTGAAGCTTTCTTT
CASSRQGALVAEAFF
>.|TRBJ2-7|TRBV29-1|.
TGCAGCGTTGAAAGCCAGGGGATCTCCGAGCAGTACTTC
CSVESQGISEQYF
>TRBD2|TRBJ2-7|TRBV11-2|.
TGTGCCAGCAGGGAACCGGCCGGGACTAGCGGGATCTCGTATTACGAGCAGTACTTC
CASREPAGTSGISYYEQYF
>.|TRBJ1-2|TRBV28|.
TGTGCCAGCACGGGGAATTTGGTTTTGAACTATGGCTACACCTTC
CASTGNLVLNYGYTF
>.|TRBJ2-6|TRBV5-1|once
TGCGCCAGCAGCTTGGCCGGCAGGTCCGGTGGGGCCAACGTCCTGACTTTC
CASSLAGRSGGANVLTF
>TRBD1|TRBJ2-5|TRBV5-1|once
TGCGCCAGCAGCCTCGGGACAGGGGGCGGGCAAGAGACCCAGTACTTC
CASSLGTGGGQETQYF
>.|TRBJ2-7|TRBV18|once
TGTGCCAGCTCACCACCGACGGAGGGCCAGCAGTACTTC
CASSPPTEGQQYF
>TRBD2|TRBJ2-5|TRBV28|.
TGTGCCAGCAGCCAGCGGGAGTACCAAGAGACCCAGTACTTC
CASSQREYQETQYF
>TRBD2|TRBJ2-5|TRBV19|.
TGTGCCAGTAGCCCCGGACTAGCGGGGAGAGAGACCCAGTACTTC
CASSPGLAGRETQYF
>TRBD1|TRBJ1-4|TRBV18|.
TGTGCCAGCTCACTCGGGACAGCAACTAATGAAAAACTGTTTTTT
CASSLGTATNEKLFF
>.|TRBJ2-7|TRBV28|few
TGTGCCAGCAGTTGGTTAGTAGTCGCCTACGAGCAGTACTTC
CASSWLVVAYEQYF
>.|TRBJ1-3|TRBV18|.
TGTGCCAGCTCACCAGGGGGGTACTACTCTGGAAACACCATATATTTT
CASSPGGYYSGNTIYF
>TRBD1|TRBJ1-4|TRBV7-9|.
TGTGCCAGCAGCCATCCGGGACAGGGGCCTACTAATGAAAAACTGTTTTTT
CASSHPGQGPTNEKLFF
>.|TRBJ2-5|TRBV18|.
TGTGCCAGCTCACCAGAGGCCGGGCCTGAAGAGACCCAGTACTTC
CASSPEAGPEETQYF
>.|TRBJ2-5|TRBV9|.
TGTGCCAGCAGCGTAGGTCCGGGTGAGACCCAGTACTTC
CASSVGPGETQYF
>TRBD1|TRBJ2-1|TRBV29-1|.
TGCAGCGTTGCCGGACAGGCCTTGTACAATGAGCAGTTCTTC
CSVAGQALYNEQFF
>.|TRBJ1-1|TRBV7-9|.
TGTGCCAGCAGCCCCGACCGTGACAGCTACACTGAAGCTTTCTTT
CASSPDRDSYTEAFF
>TRBD2|TRBJ2-7|TRBV2|.
TGTGCCAGCAGGCCGGGACTAACCTACGAGCAGTACTTC
CASRPGLTYEQYF
>.|TRBJ1-1|TRBV21-1|.
TGTGCCAGCAGCAAAAAAGTGAACACTGAAGCTTTCTTT
CASSKKVNTEAFF
>.|TRBJ1-1|TRBV18|.
TGTGCCAGCTCTCCGGAGGGGCGCGGTACTGAAGCTTTCTTT
CASSPEGRGTEAFF
>TRBD2|TRBJ2-1|TRBV2|.
TGTGCCAGCAGTGACGCTGCGGGGGGCAATGAGCAGTTCTTC
CASSDAAGGNEQFF
>TRBD2|TRBJ2-1|TRBV7-2|.
TGTGCCAGCAGCTTACTAGCGGGAGGACAAAGAATAAACAATGAGCAGTTCTTC
CASSLLAGGQRINNEQFF
>.|TRBJ1-1|TRBV9|.
TGTGCCAGCAGCGTAGACGGGATCTACACTGAAGCTTTCTTT
CASSVDGIYTEAFF
>TRBD2|TRBJ2-3|TRBV5-4|.
TGTGCCAGCAGCTTGGTGGCTAGCGGGGGGAGCACAGATACGCAGTATTTT
CASSLVASGGSTDTQYF
>TRBD1|TRBJ2-7|TRBV7-3|.
TGTGCCAGCAGCTACACCGGACAGGGAGGCTACGAGCAGTACTTC
CASSYTGQGGYEQYF
>TRBD2|TRBJ2-5|TRBV14|.
TGTGCCAGCAGCCAACTAGCGGGAAGGGAGACCCAGTACTTC
CASSQLAGRETQYF
>TRBD2|TRBJ2-7|TRBV4-1|.
TGCGCCAGCAGCCAAGAAGGACTAGTCAATGAGCAGTACTTC
CASSQEGLVNEQYF
>TRBD1|TRBJ1-2|TRBV18|.
TGTGCCAGCTCACTCGAACAGGGGGACTATGGCTACACCTTC
CASSLEQGDYGYTF